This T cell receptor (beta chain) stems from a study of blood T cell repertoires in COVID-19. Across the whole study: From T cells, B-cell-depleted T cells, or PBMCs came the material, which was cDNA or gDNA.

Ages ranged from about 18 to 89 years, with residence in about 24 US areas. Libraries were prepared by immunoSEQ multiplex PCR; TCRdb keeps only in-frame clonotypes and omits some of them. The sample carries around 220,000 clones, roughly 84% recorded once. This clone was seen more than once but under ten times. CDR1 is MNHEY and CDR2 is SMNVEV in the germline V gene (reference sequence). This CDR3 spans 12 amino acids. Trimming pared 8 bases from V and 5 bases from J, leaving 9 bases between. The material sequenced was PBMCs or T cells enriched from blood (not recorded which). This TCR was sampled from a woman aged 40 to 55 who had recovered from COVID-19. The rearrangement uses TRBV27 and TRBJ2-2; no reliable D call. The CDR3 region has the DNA TGTGCCAGCCGTCGGAGAACCGGGGAGCTGTTTTTT. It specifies CASRRRTGELFF.